These 15 T cell receptor beta chains share one sample of origin, sequenced in a study of Ad26.COV2.S vaccination and SARS-CoV-2 variants. Treatment: around 19 received Ad26.COV2.S at low or high dose, single or two shots; roughly 5 received placebo; per-sample allocation not given. Samples were taken on day 63 after the first vaccine or placebo injection. The method was immunoSEQ multiplex PCR; TCRdb's version includes in-frame clones alone and lacks a portion of them. The table has hundreds of thousands of clones, approximately 92% seen once; the top ten hold around 2.5%. The sample here was peripheral blood, taken in a trial of Ad26.COV2.S vaccine versus placebo. The receptors were gathered from a person aged 18-65 years who received the Ad26.COV2.S COVID-19 vaccine or a placebo.

The V gene is TRBV7-9, the J gene TRBJ2-5, with D possibly matching TRBD1 (6 bases). The CDR3 is made up of 17 amino acids. The ends were cut back, 5 bases at V and 2 bases at J, with 21 bases in the middle. Germline loops: CDR1 SEHNR, CDR2 FQNEAQ (reference sequence). The CDR3 region has the DNA TGTGCCAGCAGCCCCCTTGAGGGCAGGGGAAATCAAGAGACCCAGTACTTC. Protein sequence: CASSPLEGRGNQETQYF. Full variable domain (remainder filled in from reference TRBV7-9 and TRBJ2-5): DTGVSQNPRHKITKRGQNVTFRCDPISEHNRLYWYRQTLGQGPEFLTYFQNEAQLEKSRLLSDRFSAERPKGSFSTLEIQRTEQGDSAMYLCASSPLEGRGNQETQYFGPGTRLLVL.

This clone was found once. The chain employs TRBV18 and TRBJ2-3; 8 bases are shared with TRBD1. CDR3 length equals 16 residues. J lost 2 bases, V lost 3 bases, and 7 bases had no gene match. Germline V gene data show CDR1 as KGHSH and CDR2 as LQKENI. CDR3 in DNA: TGTGCCAGCTCACCCTCGCCGGGACAGGACACAGATACGCAGTATTTT. Translation: CASSPSPGQDTDTQYF. Variable domain in full (rest from reference TRBV18 and TRBJ2-3): NAGVMQNPRHLVRRRGQEARLRCSPMKGHSHVYWYRQLPEEGLKFMVYLQKENIIDESGMPKERFSAEFPKEGPSILRIQQVVRGDSAAYFCASSPSPGQDTDTQYFGPGTRLTVL.

This clone was seen only a few times. The chain joins TRBV6-5 to TRBJ1-2; D unresolved. This CDR3 is built from 14 residues. Trimming removed 3 bases from V and 2 bases from J, with 10 bases in between. The germline CDR1 and CDR2 sequences are MNHEY and SVGAGI. The CDR3, as DNA: TGTGCCAGCAGTTATTCTCCAGCGAACTATGGCTACACCTTC. Protein: CASSYSPANYGYTF.

The chain couples TRBV23-1 to TRBJ2-7; a weak D match, TRBD2 (7 bases). TRBV23-1 is an open reading frame, and its role is uncertain. The CDR3 consists of 13 residues. V lost 4 bases and J lost 4, with 11 bases in between. The CDR3 loop is CASSLGGGYEQYV. In DNA form, the CDR3 reads TGCGCCAGCAGTCTAGGGGGGGGTTACGAGCAGTACGTC.

This clone has only a few counts. The CDR3 DNA reads as TGTGCCAGCTCACCGAATCCAGGGGACTATGGCTACACCTTC. Protein sequence: CASSPNPGDYGYTF. The chain links TRBV18 to TRBJ1-2, with a tentative D call TRBD1 (6 bases). The length of the CDR3 is 14 residues. Trimming stripped 3 bases from V and 3 bases from J, with 11 bases between. Germline lookup yields CDR1 KGHSH and CDR2 LQKENI.

The chain recombines TRBV3-1 (or the pseudogene TRBV3-2) with TRBJ1-1, with 10 bases that match TRBD1. CDR1 and CDR2 from the germline V gene are LGHDT and YNNKEL (reference sequence). The CDR3 consists of 18 residues. V lost 2 bases and J lost 6; bases outside the gene matches: 15. CDR3 amino acids: CASSQNIKGQGRRAEAFF. CDR3 DNA: TGTGCCAGCAGCCAAAATATCAAGGGACAGGGGCGGAGGGCTGAAGCTTTCTTT.

The chain joins TRBV7-2 to TRBJ2-2; 10 positions match TRBD2. The CDR3 is 14 amino acids. CDR1 is SGHTA and CDR2 is FQGNSA in the germline V gene. Unmatched junction bases numbered 2, after V lost 5 bases and J lost 5 bases. CDR3 in DNA: TGTGCCAGCAGCCCGGGACTAGCGACCGGGGAGCTGTTTTTT. Translating gives CASSPGLATGELFF.

This sequence joins TRBV2 and TRBJ2-7; TRBD2 matches at 8 bases. With V trimmed by 6 bases and J by 3 bases, 4 bases remained unmatched. Germline CDR1 SNHLY, CDR2 FYNNEI. This CDR3 comprises 13 residues. CDR3 sequence (DNA): TGTGCCAGCAGACGGACTAGCCGCTACGAGCAGTACGTC. The encoded protein is CASRRTSRYEQYV.

The chain carries TRBV7-4 and TRBJ2-2; the match to TRBD2 covers 14 bases. V lost 5 bases and J lost 6; bases outside the gene matches: 5. This CDR3 comprises 16 residues. CDR1 SGHVT and CDR2 SQSDAQ come from the germline V gene. CDR3 DNA sequence: TGTGCCAGCAGCGGAGGGACTAGCGGGAGTCCCGGGGAGCTGTTTTTT. Translated, it gives CASSGGTSGSPGELFF.

The chain has TRBV2 and TRBJ1-3; D possibly corresponds to TRBD1 (6 bases). The V gene lost 6 bases and the J gene lost 0 bases, with 9 bases spanning the gap. The CDR3 is 14 amino acids. Germline CDR1 reads SNHLY; CDR2 reads FYNNEI. This CDR3 reads CASRRDTSGNTIYF. The CDR3 DNA sequence: TGTGCCAGCAGGAGGGACACCTCTGGAAACACCATATATTTT.

The rearrangement uses TRBV4-3 and TRBJ2-1; no clear D gene. Trimming took 4 bases from V and 0 from J, leaving 13 bases between them. Germline assignment: CDR1 LGHNA and CDR2 YSLEER. The CDR3 is 16 residues long. CDR3 nucleotides: TGCGCCAGCAGCCCCCCCTCAGCAAGCTCCTACAATGAGCAGTTCTTC. Translating gives CASSPPSASSYNEQFF.

Details on this clone: Other nucleotide sequences from this sample produce the same CDR3. V and J are TRBV7-3 and TRBJ1-1, with D hard to call. Germline-derived CDR1 and CDR2 are SGHTA and FQGTGA. The CDR3 extends over 14 amino acids. Between the trimmed V and J ends, which lost 0 bases and 1 base, there was a span of 6 bases. The CDR3 nucleotides are TGTGCCAGCAGCTTAACAGGCGGGAACACTGAAGCTTTCTTT. Its protein is CASSLTGGNTEAFF.

The chain joins TRBV7-8 to TRBJ1-5; maybe TRBD1 (5 bases). V lost 2 bases to trimming and J lost 4 bases, with 9 bases between them. The germline V gene encodes CDR1 SGHVS and CDR2 FQNEAQ. CDR3 length: 14 residues. The CDR3 region has the DNA TGTGCCAGCAGCTTATTCGGGGGGAATCAGCCCCAGCATTTT. Translating gives CASSLFGGNQPQHF.

The chain links TRBV7-2 to TRBJ2-1; tentatively, D is TRBD1 or TRBD2 (6 bases each). The CDR3 sequence is 13 residues long. CDR1 and CDR2 (germline): SGHTA, FQGNSA. Trimming took 3 bases from V and 15 from J, leaving 18 bases between them. This CDR3 is CASSLGAGSRMFF. The CDR3 region has the DNA TGTGCCAGCAGCTTGGGGGCGGGGTCCCGAATGTTCTTC.

This chain uses TRBV2 with TRBJ2-7; possibly TRBD2 for D (6 bases). Germline lookup yields CDR1 SNHLY and CDR2 FYNNEI. The ends were cut back, 7 bases at V and 12 bases at J, with 19 bases in the middle. This CDR3 spans 12 amino acids. The CDR3 DNA reads TGTGCCAGCAATCGGTTGGCGGGGAGCTCGTACGTC. Translated: CASNRLAGSSYV.